This T cell receptor beta chain was captured by sequencing in a study of PD-1 blockade in classical Hodgkin lymphoma. General study findings and limits: Complete responders matched newly diagnosed patients in baseline diversity. The authors have not defined what causes the repertoire differences, possibly disease activity or prior therapy.

Time point indicated: cycle 4 day 1 (C4D1), after around six weeks of nivolumab. Each patient experienced a relapse that followed autologous stem cell transplantation, and brentuximab vedotin exposure varied. In germline, CDR1 is SGDLS, CDR2 YYNGEE. Trimming cost V 6 bases and J 1 base; bases outside gene matches: 9. This CDR3 comprises 15 residues. This clone occurred a few times. The antigen is unknown. TCRdb's copy holds only in-frame clones and misses some; the assay was immunoSEQ multiplex PCR. Of approximately 49,000 clones in the sample, 80% were seen once. The J gene is TRBJ1-1, the V gene TRBV9; 7 bases fit TRBD1. The specimen comprised peripheral blood mononuclear cells (PBMCs), sampled before the fourth cycle of nivolumab. The TCR was taken from a human donor with classical Hodgkin lymphoma. In nucleotides, the CDR3 is TGTGCCAGCACCCCATGGACAGGAGGGAACACTGAAGCTTTCTTT. Translating it yields CASTPWTGGNTEAFF.